Shown below are 6 T cell receptor beta chains from a single sample sequenced in a study of STAT5B mutations in CD4+ large granular lymphocyte leukemia. Generated by immunoSEQ multiplex PCR, the TCRdb table keeps only in-frame clones and is missing some. The data contain 25,000 to 40,000 clones, roughly four fifths of them singletons. The sequenced material came from CD4+ T cells from blood buffy coats. The receptors were gathered from a human donor in good health.

The chain has TRBV29-1 and TRBJ2-1; D is undetermined. V lost 4 bases, J lost 0 bases, and 25 bases lay in between. This CDR3 is built from 19 residues. The V gene's germline CDR1 is SQVTM and CDR2 ANQGSEA. The DNA for the CDR3 is TGCAGCGTTGTTTTTCACTCCCCCTCAGTTCGGATCTCCTACAATGAGCAGTTCTTC. Its translation is CSVVFHSPSVRISYNEQFF.

This chain links TRBV9 with TRBJ2-3, with a possible D match to TRBD1 (5 bases). The CDR3 consists of 14 residues. Trimming cost V 3 bases and J 6 bases, with 14 bases left between them. The germline CDR1 and CDR2 sequences are SGDLS and YYNGEE. The CDR3 sequence: CASSEGSGRDTQYF. The CDR3 nucleotides are TGTGCCAGCAGCGAGGGGTCAGGACGGGATACGCAGTATTTT.

DNA for the CDR3: TGTGCCAGCTCATCATCTAGCGGGAGTGAAATAGATGAGCAGTTCTTC. It specifies CASSSSSGSEIDEQFF. The rearrangement joins TRBV18 to TRBJ2-1, with 10 positions matching TRBD2. This CDR3 contains 16 residues. Germline CDR1 and CDR2: KGHSH and LQKENI. Unmatched junction bases numbered 12, after V lost 5 bases and J lost 8 bases.

This clone was seen a handful of times. This chain joins TRBV5-4 and TRBJ1-4; TRBD1 is a possible D gene (5 bases). The CDR3 is 14 amino acids. V gave up 5 bases and J gave up 1 base, with 9 bases separating them. Per germline, CDR1 SGHNT and CDR2 YYREEE (reference sequence). This CDR3 reads CASRPGGTNEKLFF. DNA for the CDR3: TGTGCCAGCAGACCGGGGGGAACTAATGAAAAACTGTTTTTT.

This chain uses TRBV29-1 with TRBJ2-5, with 7 bases fitting TRBD1. With 4 bases clipped from V and 5 bases from J, the junction kept 4 bases outside the gene matches. Germline CDR1 is SQVTM and CDR2 is ANQGSEA. The CDR3 loop spans 12 amino acids. The CDR3 here is CSVATGEETQYF. As DNA, the CDR3 is TGCAGCGTTGCTACAGGGGAGGAGACCCAGTACTTC.

The CDR3 DNA follows: TGCGCCAGCAGCTGGGGGGCAGGGGGCTCAGAGACCCAGTACTTC. As protein: CASSWGAGGSETQYF. The V call is TRBV5-1, the J call TRBJ2-5; 8 bases are shared with TRBD1. The CDR3 runs to 15 residues. V lost 3 bases to trimming and J lost 4 bases; unmatched junction nucleotides: 8. CDR1 and CDR2 (germline): SGHRS, YFSETQ.